This T cell receptor beta chain was sequenced in a study of blood T cell repertoires in COVID-19. The V end lost 2 bases, the J end lost 3 bases, and 11 bases lay between the germline ends. From germline, CDR1 is GTSNPN and CDR2 SVGIG (reference sequence). This CDR3 region has 13 residues. The repertoire was sequenced with immunoSEQ multiplex PCR; TCRdb's copy has only in-frame clones and lacks some. This table holds about 410,000 clones, roughly 85% found once. J is TRBJ2-7 and V is TRBV30; weak D call: TRBD1 (5 bases). Material: peripheral blood. This TCR was recovered from a woman between 25 and 40 years old with active or convalescent COVID-19. Here the CDR3 DNA reads TGTGCCTGGAGTCAGGGTTTAGGCTACGAGCAGTACTTC. Its protein is CAWSQGLGYEQYF.